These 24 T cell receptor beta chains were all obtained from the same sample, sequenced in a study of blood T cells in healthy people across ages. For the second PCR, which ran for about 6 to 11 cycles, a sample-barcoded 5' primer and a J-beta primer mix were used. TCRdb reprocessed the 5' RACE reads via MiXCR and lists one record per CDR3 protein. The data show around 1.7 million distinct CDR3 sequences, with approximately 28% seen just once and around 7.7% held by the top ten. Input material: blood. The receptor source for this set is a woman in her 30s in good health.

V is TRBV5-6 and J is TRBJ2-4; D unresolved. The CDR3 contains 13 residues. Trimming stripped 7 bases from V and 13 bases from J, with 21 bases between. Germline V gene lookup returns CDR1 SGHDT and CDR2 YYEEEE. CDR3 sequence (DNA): TGTGCCAGCTCGTGGGGTAGCAAGGGTGAGCAGTACTTC. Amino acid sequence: CASSWGSKGEQYF.

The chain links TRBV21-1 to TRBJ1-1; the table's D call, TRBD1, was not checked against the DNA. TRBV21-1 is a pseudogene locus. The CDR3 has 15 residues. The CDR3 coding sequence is TGTGCCAGCAGCAAAAACAGGGGGCTTGTCACTGAAGCTTTCTTT. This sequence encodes CASSKNRGLVTEAFF.

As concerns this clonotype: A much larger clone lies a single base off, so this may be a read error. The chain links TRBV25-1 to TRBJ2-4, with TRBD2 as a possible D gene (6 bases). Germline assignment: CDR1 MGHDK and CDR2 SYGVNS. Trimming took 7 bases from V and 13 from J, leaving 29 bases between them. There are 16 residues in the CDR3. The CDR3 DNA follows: TGTGCCAGCACCCGATCGGGGGACTTCCTTTACAATGAGCAGTACTTC. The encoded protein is CASTRSGDFLYNEQYF.

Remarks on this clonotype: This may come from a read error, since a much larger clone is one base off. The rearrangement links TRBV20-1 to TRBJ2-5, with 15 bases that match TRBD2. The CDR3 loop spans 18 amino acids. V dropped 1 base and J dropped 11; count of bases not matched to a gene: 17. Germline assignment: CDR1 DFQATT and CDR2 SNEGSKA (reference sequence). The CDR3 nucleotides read TGCAGTGCTAGAGCACCGGGACTAGCGGGAGGAAGGGCCTACGGGCAGTACTTC. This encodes CSARAPGLAGGRAYGQYF.

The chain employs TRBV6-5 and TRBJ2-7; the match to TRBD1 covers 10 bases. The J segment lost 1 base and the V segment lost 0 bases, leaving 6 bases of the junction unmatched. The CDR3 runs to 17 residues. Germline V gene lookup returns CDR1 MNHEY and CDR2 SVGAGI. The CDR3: CASSYSGWGQGSYEQYF. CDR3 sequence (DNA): TGTGCCAGCAGTTACTCGGGCTGGGGACAGGGGTCCTACGAGCAGTACTTC.

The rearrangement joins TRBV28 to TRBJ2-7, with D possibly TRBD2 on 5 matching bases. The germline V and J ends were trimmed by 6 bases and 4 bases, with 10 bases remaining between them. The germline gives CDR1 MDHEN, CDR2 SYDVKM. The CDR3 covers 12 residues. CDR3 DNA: TGTGCCAGCAGAACCGGGGTTTACGAGCAGTACTTC. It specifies CASRTGVYEQYF. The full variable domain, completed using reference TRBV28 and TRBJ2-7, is DVKVTQSSRYLVKRTGEKVFLECVQDMDHENMFWYRQDPGLGLRLIYFSYDVKMKEKGDIPEGYSVSREKKERFSLILESASTNQTSMYLCASRTGVYEQYFGPGTRLTVT.

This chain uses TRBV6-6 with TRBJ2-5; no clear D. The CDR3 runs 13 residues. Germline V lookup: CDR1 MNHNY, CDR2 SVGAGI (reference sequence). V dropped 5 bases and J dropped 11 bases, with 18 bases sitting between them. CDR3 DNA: TGTGCCAGCAGTGAGACACCTAACAATGAGCAGTACTTC. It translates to CASSETPNNEQYF.

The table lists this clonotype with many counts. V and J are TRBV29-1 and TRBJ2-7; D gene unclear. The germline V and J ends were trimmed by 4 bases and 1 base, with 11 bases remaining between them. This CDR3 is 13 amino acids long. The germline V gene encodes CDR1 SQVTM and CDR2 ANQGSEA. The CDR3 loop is CSVARRLSYEQYF. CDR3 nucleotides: TGCAGCGTTGCCCGGCGGTTGTCCTACGAGCAGTACTTC.

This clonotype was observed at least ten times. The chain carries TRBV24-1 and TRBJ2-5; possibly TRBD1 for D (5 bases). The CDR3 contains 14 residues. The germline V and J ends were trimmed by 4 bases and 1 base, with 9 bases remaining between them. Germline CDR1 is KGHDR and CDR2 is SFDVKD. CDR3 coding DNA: TGTGCCACCAGTGAGGGCCAGGGCCAAGAGACCCAGTACTTC. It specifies CATSEGQGQETQYF.

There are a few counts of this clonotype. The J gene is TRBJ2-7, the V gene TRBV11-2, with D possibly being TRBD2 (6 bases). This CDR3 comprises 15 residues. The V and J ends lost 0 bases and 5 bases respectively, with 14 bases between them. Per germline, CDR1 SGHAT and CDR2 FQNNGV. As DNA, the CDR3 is TGTGCCAGCAGCTTAGATCGGGCTGCGGGAAACGAGCAGTACTTC. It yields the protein CASSLDRAAGNEQYF.

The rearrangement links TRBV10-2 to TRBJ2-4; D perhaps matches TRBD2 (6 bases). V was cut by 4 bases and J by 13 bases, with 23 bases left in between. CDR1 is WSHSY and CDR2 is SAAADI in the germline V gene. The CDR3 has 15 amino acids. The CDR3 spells CASSGGRGSTDMQYF. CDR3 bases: TGCGCCAGCAGTGGCGGGCGGGGAAGCACAGATATGCAGTACTTC.

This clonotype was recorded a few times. In nucleotides, the CDR3 is TGTGCCAGCAGCGCGCAGGGGGCTAATTCACCCCTCCACTTT. Translated, it gives CASSAQGANSPLHF. The chain couples TRBV9 to TRBJ1-6, with 8 bases matching TRBD1. Germline CDR1 and CDR2: SGDLS and YYNGEE. This CDR3 is 14 amino acids long. V was clipped by 3 bases and J by 6 bases; unmatched bases: 2.

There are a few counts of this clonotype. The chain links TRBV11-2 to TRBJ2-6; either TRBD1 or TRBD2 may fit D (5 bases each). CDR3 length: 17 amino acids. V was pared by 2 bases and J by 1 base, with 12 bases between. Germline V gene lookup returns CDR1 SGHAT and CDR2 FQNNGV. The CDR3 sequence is CASSLMNWGSGANVLTF. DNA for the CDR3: TGTGCCAGCAGCTTAATGAATTGGGGGTCTGGGGCCAACGTCCTGACTTTC.

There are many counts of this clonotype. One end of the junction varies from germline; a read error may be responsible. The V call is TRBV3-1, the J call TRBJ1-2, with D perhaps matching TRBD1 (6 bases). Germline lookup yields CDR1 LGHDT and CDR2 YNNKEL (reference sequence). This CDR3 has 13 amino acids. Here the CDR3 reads CASSPGESYGYTF. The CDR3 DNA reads TGCGCCAGCAGCCCAGGGGAGAGCTATGGCTACACCTTC.

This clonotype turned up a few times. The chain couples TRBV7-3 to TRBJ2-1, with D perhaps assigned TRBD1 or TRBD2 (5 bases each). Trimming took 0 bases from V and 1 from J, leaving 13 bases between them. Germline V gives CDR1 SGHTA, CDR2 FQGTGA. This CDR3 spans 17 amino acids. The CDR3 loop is CASSLTGVVGSYNEQFF. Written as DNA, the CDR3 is TGTGCCAGCAGCTTAACGGGGGTGGTTGGTTCCTACAATGAGCAGTTCTTC.

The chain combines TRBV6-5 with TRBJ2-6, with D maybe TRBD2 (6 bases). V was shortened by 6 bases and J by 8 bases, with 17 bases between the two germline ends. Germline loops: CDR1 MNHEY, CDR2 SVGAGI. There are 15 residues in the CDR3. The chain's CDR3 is CASSYDGGWPNVLTF. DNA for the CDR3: TGTGCCAGCAGCTACGATGGGGGGTGGCCCAACGTCCTGACTTTC.

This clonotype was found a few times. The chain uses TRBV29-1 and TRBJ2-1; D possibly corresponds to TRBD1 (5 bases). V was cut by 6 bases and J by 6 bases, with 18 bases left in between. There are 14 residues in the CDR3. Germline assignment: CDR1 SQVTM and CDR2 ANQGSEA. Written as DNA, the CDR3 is TGCAGCGTGTCCCAGGGTATATCAGGCAATGAGCAGTTCTTC. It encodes CSVSQGISGNEQFF.

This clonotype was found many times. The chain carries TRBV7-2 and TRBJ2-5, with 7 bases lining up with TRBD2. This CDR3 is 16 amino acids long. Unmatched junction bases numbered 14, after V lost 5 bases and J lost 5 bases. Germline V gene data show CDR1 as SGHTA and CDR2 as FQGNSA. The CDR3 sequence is CASSPGLYRGGETQYF. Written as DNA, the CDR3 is TGTGCCAGCAGCCCGGGCCTCTATAGGGGAGGGGAGACCCAGTACTTC.

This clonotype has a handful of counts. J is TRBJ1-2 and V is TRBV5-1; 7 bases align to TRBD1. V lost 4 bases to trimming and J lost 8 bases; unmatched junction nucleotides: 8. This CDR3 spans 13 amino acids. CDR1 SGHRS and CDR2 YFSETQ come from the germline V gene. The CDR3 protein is CASSNDRVGGYTF. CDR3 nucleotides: TGCGCCAGCAGCAACGACAGGGTTGGAGGCTACACCTTC.

The CDR3 here is CASSSRGAGDEQFF. In DNA form, the CDR3 reads TGTGCCAGCAGCTCGCGGGGGGCAGGGGATGAGCAGTTCTTC. This chain connects TRBV11-3 to TRBJ2-1, with 8 bases aligning to TRBD2. V lost 4 bases to trimming and J lost 8 bases; unmatched junction nucleotides: 7. The germline V gene encodes CDR1 SGHNT and CDR2 YENEEA. The CDR3 runs 14 residues.

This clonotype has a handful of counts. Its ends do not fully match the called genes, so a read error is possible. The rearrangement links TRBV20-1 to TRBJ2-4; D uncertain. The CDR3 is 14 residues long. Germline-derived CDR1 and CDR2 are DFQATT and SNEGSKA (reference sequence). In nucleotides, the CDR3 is TGCAGTGCCCTTGGTGGGTTGGGCAAAAACGTTCAGTACTTC. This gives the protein CSALGGLGKNVQYF.

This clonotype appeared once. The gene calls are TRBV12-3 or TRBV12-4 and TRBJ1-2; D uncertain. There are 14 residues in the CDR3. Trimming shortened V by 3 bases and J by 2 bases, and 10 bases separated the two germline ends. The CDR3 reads CASSFNIANYGYTF. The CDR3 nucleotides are TGTGCCAGCAGTTTTAACATCGCGAACTATGGCTACACCTTC.

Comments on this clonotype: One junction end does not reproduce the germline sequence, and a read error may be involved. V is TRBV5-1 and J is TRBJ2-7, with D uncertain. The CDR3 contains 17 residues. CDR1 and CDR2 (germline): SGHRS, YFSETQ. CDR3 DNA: TGCACCAGCAGCCAGGTTCCAAGATCCGCTTTCTCCTACGAGCAGTACTTC. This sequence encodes CTSSQVPRSAFSYEQYF. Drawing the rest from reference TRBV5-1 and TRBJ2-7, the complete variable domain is KAGVTQTPRYLIKTRGQQVTLSCSPISGHRSVSWYQQTPGQGLQFLFEYFSETQRNKGNFPGRFSGRQFSNSRSEMNVSTLELGDSALYLCTSSQVPRSAFSYEQYFGPGTRLTVT.

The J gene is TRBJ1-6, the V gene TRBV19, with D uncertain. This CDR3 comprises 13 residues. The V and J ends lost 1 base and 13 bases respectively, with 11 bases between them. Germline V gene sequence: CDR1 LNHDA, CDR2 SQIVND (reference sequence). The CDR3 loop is CASSIGPSSPLHF. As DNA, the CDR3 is TGTGCCAGTAGTATAGGACCCAGTTCGCCCCTCCACTTT.